A selection of T cell receptor beta chains follows, all from one sample in a study. TCRdb recomputed calls from the RT-PCR reads with MiXCR, one row per CDR3 protein. The data contain 550,000 to 750,000 distinct CDR3 sequences, approximately 15% of them singletons. The sequenced material came from memory CD4+ T cells from blood. All receptors derive from a female donor in good health, serving as a healthy control. Each CDR3 is given with its conserved first and last residue. A D gene is named only where the DNA matches it firmly. Clone size is shown for a subset of rows, as once, few, many or a class of expanded clone.

size,length,V,J,D,DNA,CDR3
-,17,TRBV5-5,TRBJ1-4,-,TGTGCCAGCAGCCCCGCGATGGGTGCAGCAACTAATGAAAAACTGTTTTTT,CASSPAMGAATNEKLFF
-,14,TRBV20-1,TRBJ1-2,-,TGCAGTGCTGCCCCGATCCAAGCTGGCTTCGGTTACACCTTC,CSAAPIQAGFGYTF
-,15,TRBV5-1,TRBJ1-4,-,TGCGCCAGCAGGACGACGGGAGCAACTAATGAAAAACTGTTTTTT,CASRTTGATNEKLFF
-,13,TRBV11-2,TRBJ1-4,-,TGTGCCAGCAGCCAACGAGAGGGTGAAAAACTGTTTTTT,CASSQREGEKLFF
many,14,TRBV5-1,TRBJ2-3,-,TGCGCCAGCAGCCCGGGAGAGGGGGCAAATACGCAGTATTTT,CASSPGEGANTQYF
few,15,TRBV9,TRBJ2-7,TRBD1,TGTGCCAGCAGCGTAAGCGAAGGGGGCGGCTACGAGCAGTACTTC,CASSVSEGGGYEQYF
few,14,TRBV20-1,TRBJ2-2,-,TGCAGTGCTAGCAGGGGAAGTACTACCGGGGAGCTGTTTTTT,CSASRGSTTGELFF
many,15,TRBV5-1,TRBJ2-7,-,TGCGCCAGCAGCTTGGAGTATATACCTTCCTACGAGCAGTACTTC,CASSLEYIPSYEQYF
-,13,TRBV10-3,TRBJ1-1,-,TGTGCCACAGGGGACCAGGGGAACACTGAAGCTTTCTTT,CATGDQGNTEAFF
many,15,TRBV10-3,TRBJ2-1,TRBD2,TGTGCCACTACGGTAGCGGGCAGCTCCTACAATGAGCAGTTCTTC,CATTVAGSSYNEQFF
many,13,TRBV12-3/TRBV12-4,TRBJ2-5,-,TGTGCCAGCAGCTCGGGACCCCAGAGGACCCAGTACTTC,CASSSGPQRTQYF
-,16,TRBV28,TRBJ2-4,TRBD2,TGTGCCAGCAGTTTAACCTCAGCGGGGTCCAAAAACATTCAGTACTTC,CASSLTSAGSKNIQYF
-,17,TRBV11-2,TRBJ2-1,-,TGTGCCAGCAGCTTAGGAGTCATGGCTAGCCGGGGATACGAGCAGTTCTTC,CASSLGVMASRGYEQFF
-,16,TRBV7-2,TRBJ2-3,-,TGTGCCAGCAGCTTAAAACTAGGGAGTCTCACAGATACGCAGTATTTT,CASSLKLGSLTDTQYF
few,14,TRBV3-1,TRBJ2-4,TRBD1,TGTGCCAGCAGCCCGAGGACAGGGGTGGGCATTCAGTACTTC,CASSPRTGVGIQYF
many,14,TRBV5-1,TRBJ2-2,-,TGCGCCAGCAGCTTTGGAGACAGCACCGGGGAGCTGTTTTTT,CASSFGDSTGELFF
few,17,TRBV7-8,TRBJ2-1,-,TGTGCCAGCAGCTCCCAGCCGGGACTGAACTCCTACAATGAGCAGTTCTTC,CASSSQPGLNSYNEQFF
few,17,TRBV5-1,TRBJ2-5,TRBD2,TGCGCCAGCAGCTGGGTTCCACTAGCGGGAGCTGGGGAGACCCAGTACTTC,CASSWVPLAGAGETQYF
-,14,TRBV7-9,TRBJ1-2,TRBD1,TGTGCCAGCAGCCTATCCGACAGGGCCTATGGCTACACCTTC,CASSLSDRAYGYTF
few,12,TRBV30,TRBJ1-5,-,TGTGCCTGGAGCCCTAAGATGCAGCCCCAGCATTTT,CAWSPKMQPQHF
many,13,TRBV10-3,TRBJ2-5,TRBD1,TGTGCCAGCGGACAGGGTGTGGGGGAGACCCAGTACTTC,CASGQGVGETQYF
-,14,TRBV6-1,TRBJ1-1,TRBD1,TGTGCCAGCAGTGAAGCGACAGGGATCAGGGACGCTTTCTTT,CASSEATGIRDAFF
many,13,TRBV29-1,TRBJ2-7,TRBD2,TGCAGCGTTACCGGGACTAGCGCCTACGAGCAGTACTTC,CSVTGTSAYEQYF
few,20,TRBV13,TRBJ2-7,TRBD2,TGTGCCAGCAGCTTCTACCCGGAAAGAGGACTAGCGGGAAACTCCTACGAGCAGTACTTC,CASSFYPERGLAGNSYEQYF
-,14,TRBV24-1,TRBJ2-3,TRBD1,TGTGCCACCACCCGACAGGGGGGCTCAGATACGCAGTATTTT,CATTRQGGSDTQYF
-,15,TRBV6-5,TRBJ2-3,-,TGTGCCAGCAGTTACTCGACACCTAGCACAGATACGCAGTATTTT,CASSYSTPSTDTQYF
once,15,TRBV5-1,TRBJ1-1,TRBD1,TGCGCCAGCAGCCTTCCCGACAGGGGAGGAGGTGAAGCTTTCTTT,CASSLPDRGGGEAFF
-,14,TRBV12-3/TRBV12-4,TRBJ2-3,TRBD2,TGTGCCAGCAGTTTCAGCGGGGGCCGAGAGACGCAGTATTTT,CASSFSGGRETQYF